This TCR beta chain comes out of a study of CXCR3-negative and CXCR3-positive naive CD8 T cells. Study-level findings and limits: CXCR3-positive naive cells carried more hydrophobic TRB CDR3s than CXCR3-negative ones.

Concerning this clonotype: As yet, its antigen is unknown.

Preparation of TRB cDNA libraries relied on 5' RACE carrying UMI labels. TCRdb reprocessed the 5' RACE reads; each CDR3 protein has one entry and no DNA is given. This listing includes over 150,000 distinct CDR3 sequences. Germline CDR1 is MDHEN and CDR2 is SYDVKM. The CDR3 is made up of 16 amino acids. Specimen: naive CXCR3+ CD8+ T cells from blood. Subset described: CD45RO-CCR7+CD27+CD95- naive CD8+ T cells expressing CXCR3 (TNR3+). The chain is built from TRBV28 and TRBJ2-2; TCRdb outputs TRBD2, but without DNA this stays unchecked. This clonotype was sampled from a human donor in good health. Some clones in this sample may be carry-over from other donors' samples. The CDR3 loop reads CASSLRLAGITGELFF. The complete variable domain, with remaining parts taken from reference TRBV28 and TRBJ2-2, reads DVKVTQSSRYLVKRTGEKVFLECVQDMDHENMFWYRQDPGLGLRLIYFSYDVKMKEKGDIPEGYSVSREKKERFSLILESASTNQTSMYLCASSLRLAGITGELFFGEGSRLTVL.